A single sample is the source of the 16 T cell receptor beta chains below, sequenced in a study of CD4 T cells in relation to SARS-CoV-2 and coronaviruses. Using immunoSEQ multiplex PCR, the repertoire was profiled, and TCRdb retains in-frame clones only, with some absent. The data contain 15,000 to 20,000 clones, 75% to 85% of them singletons. These TCRs are of unknown antigen specificity. CD4+ T cells from unexposed donors were obtained before the COVID-19 pandemic (2011-2018). Isolation of CD4+ T cells took place after around 11 days in culture. The specimen sequenced was CD4+ T cells from PBMCs, cultured in vitro. These receptor sequences come from a human donor in good health.

This chain uses TRBV27 with TRBJ2-7, with D perhaps matching TRBD1 (6 bases). Germline CDR1 reads MNHEY; CDR2 reads SMNVEV (reference sequence). The CDR3 has 16 amino acids. V lost 2 bases to trimming and J lost 5 bases, with 19 bases between them. CDR3 residues: CASSLTRDIFQHEQYF. In DNA, the CDR3 is TGTGCCAGCAGTTTAACCCGGGACATCTTTCAACACGAGCAGTACTTC.

The chain joins TRBV30 to TRBJ1-2; D is possibly TRBD1 (6 bases). The germline gives CDR1 GTSNPN, CDR2 SVGIG (reference sequence). The CDR3 has 17 amino acids. Trimming stripped 0 bases from V and 2 bases from J, with 19 bases between. For the CDR3, the DNA is TGTGCCTGGAGTGTATGGGATCCGGGGGCAGGGAACTATGGCTACACCTTC. Encoded protein: CAWSVWDPGAGNYGYTF.

This clone was counted a few times. The chain joins TRBV30 to TRBJ1-2; D is uncertain. Trimming removed 4 bases from V and 4 bases from J, with 7 bases in between. The V gene's germline CDR1 is GTSNPN and CDR2 SVGIG (reference sequence). The CDR3 extends over 11 amino acids. This CDR3 is CAWTSGYGYTF. The CDR3 DNA reads as TGTGCCTGGACCTCGGGCTATGGCTACACCTTC. Full variable domain (outside the CDR3, taken from reference TRBV30 and TRBJ1-2): SQTIHQWPATLVQPVGSPLSLECTVEGTSNPNLYWYRQAAGRGLQLLFYSVGIGQISSEVPQNLSASRPQDRQFILSSKKLLLSDSGFYLCAWTSGYGYTFGSGTRLTVV.

A few counts support this clone. The rearrangement uses TRBV30 and TRBJ1-4; TRBD1 agrees at 7 bases. CDR3 length: 15 residues. The V and J ends lost 2 bases and 1 base, in that order; junction bases with no gene match: 4. The germline gives CDR1 GTSNPN, CDR2 SVGIG (reference sequence). The CDR3 DNA reads as TGTGCCTGGAGTTCCCGACAGGGAACTAATGAAAAACTGTTTTTT. Translated, it gives CAWSSRQGTNEKLFF.

This sequence joins TRBV3-1 (or the pseudogene TRBV3-2) and TRBJ2-7; D perhaps matches TRBD2 (6 bases). The ends were cut back, 2 bases at V and 2 bases at J, with 10 bases in the middle. There are 14 residues in the CDR3. The germline V gene encodes CDR1 LGHDT and CDR2 YNNKEL (reference sequence). This chain's CDR3 is CASSQTGEAYEQYF. Here the CDR3 DNA reads TGTGCCAGCAGCCAAACTGGGGAGGCCTACGAGCAGTACTTC.

The rearrangement links TRBV7-9 to TRBJ1-2, with D tentatively TRBD1 (6 bases). Germline V gene data show CDR1 as SEHNR and CDR2 as FQNEAQ (reference sequence). The CDR3 runs 15 residues. V was pared by 5 bases and J by 2 bases, with 15 bases between. For the CDR3, the DNA is TGTGCCAGCAGCCCCGGACAGCCAGGGAACTATGGCTACACCTTC. It is translated as CASSPGQPGNYGYTF.

This chain connects TRBV5-6 to TRBJ2-7, with 11 bases matching TRBD2. V lost 0 bases and J lost 3; bases outside the gene matches: 11. CDR1 and CDR2 from the germline V gene are SGHDT and YYEEEE. The CDR3 has 18 residues. Here the CDR3 DNA reads TGTGCCAGCAGCTTGGAACTAGCGGGAGATGGAGACCTCTACGAGCAGTACTTC. This encodes CASSLELAGDGDLYEQYF.

Sample share makes this clone large. V usage is TRBV5-5 and J usage is TRBJ2-1, with TRBD1 matching over 10 bases. The trim removed 6 bases at V and 8 bases at J, leaving 8 bases unmatched. Germline V gene sequence: CDR1 SGHKS, CDR2 YYEKEE (reference sequence). The CDR3 runs to 14 residues. This CDR3 reads CASTRTGGSYEQFF. Written as DNA, the CDR3 is TGTGCCAGCACCCGGACAGGGGGAAGTTATGAGCAGTTCTTC.

The chain joins TRBV30 to TRBJ2-1; 8 bases map to TRBD2. The V segment lost 4 bases and the J segment 0 bases; nucleotides outside the gene matches: 8. Germline V lookup: CDR1 GTSNPN, CDR2 SVGIG (reference sequence). The CDR3 is 16 residues long. The CDR3 is CAWKPNSGISYNEQFF. CDR3 nucleotides: TGTGCCTGGAAGCCTAATAGCGGGATCTCCTACAATGAGCAGTTCTTC.

The rearrangement links TRBV6-2 or TRBV6-3 to TRBJ2-7; D not resolved. This CDR3 region has 11 residues. The V end lost 2 bases, the J end lost 3 bases, and 2 bases lay between the germline ends. CDR1 is MNHEY and CDR2 is SVGEGT in the germline V gene. CDR3 in DNA: TGTGCCAGCAGTTACCACTACGAGCAGTACTTC. Translated: CASSYHYEQYF.

The V and J genes are TRBV24-1 and TRBJ2-5, with 11 bases aligning to TRBD2. From germline, CDR1 is KGHDR and CDR2 SFDVKD. This CDR3 comprises 16 residues. Trimming removed 4 bases from V and 5 bases from J; junction bases left unmatched: 8. CDR3 in DNA: TGTGCCACCAGTGAGGCTAGCGGGAGGAGGGGGGAGACCCAGTACTTC. Translating gives CATSEASGRRGETQYF.

The chain's CDR3 is CASSVVEGLVETQYF. Here the CDR3 DNA reads TGTGCCAGCAGCGTAGTGGAGGGCCTGGTAGAGACCCAGTACTTC. The rearrangement joins TRBV9 to TRBJ2-5, with D tentatively TRBD2 (6 bases). This CDR3 comprises 15 residues. The germline gives CDR1 SGDLS, CDR2 YYNGEE. Trimming removed 0 bases from V and 4 bases from J, with 13 bases in between. The variable domain in full, completed from reference TRBV9 and TRBJ2-5, reads DSGVTQTPKHLITATGQRVTLRCSPRSGDLSVYWYQQSLDQGLQFLIQYYNGEERAKGNILERFSAQQFPDLHSELNLSSLELGDSALYFCASSVVEGLVETQYFGPGTRLLVL.

The chain is built from TRBV5-1 and TRBJ2-7; the match to TRBD2 covers 8 bases. The CDR3 runs to 16 residues. Germline V gene lookup returns CDR1 SGHRS and CDR2 YFSETQ. V dropped 0 bases and J dropped 5; count of bases not matched to a gene: 10. This CDR3 reads CASSLGPGGVVDEQYF. CDR3 coding DNA: TGCGCCAGCAGCTTGGGCCCGGGAGGGGTTGTGGACGAGCAGTACTTC.

The chain is built from TRBV30 and TRBJ2-7; D unclear. Germline V gene lookup returns CDR1 GTSNPN and CDR2 SVGIG (reference sequence). The length of the CDR3 is 11 residues. V gave up 3 bases and J gave up 4 bases, with 7 bases separating them. The CDR3: CAWRLNYEQYF. CDR3 in DNA: TGTGCCTGGAGACTCAATTACGAGCAGTACTTC.

The chain combines TRBV18 with TRBJ2-7; TRBD2 aligns across 7 bases. Germline V CDR1 and CDR2: KGHSH, LQKENI. The CDR3 is 14 residues long. V shed 6 bases, J shed 4 bases, and the junction held 9 bases outside the gene matches. CDR3 coding DNA: TGTGCCAGCTCCCTTGGCGGGGAGGGGTACGAGCAGTACTTC. As protein: CASSLGGEGYEQYF.

This clone was observed a single time. This chain links TRBV30 with TRBJ2-1, with 12 bases matching TRBD2. CDR1 is GTSNPN, CDR2 SVGIG, per germline (reference sequence). Germline trimming cut 3 bases from V and 9 bases from J; bases unmatched to any gene: 6. The CDR3 spans 14 residues. The CDR3 nucleotides read TGTGCCTGGAGGACTAGCGGGAGCCGCGCTGAGCAGTTCTTC. Residues: CAWRTSGSRAEQFF.